These 32 T cell receptor beta chains originate from one sample sequenced in a study of cytomegalovirus exposure and HLA in healthy donors. In the PCR, 60 Vbeta and 13 Jbeta primers were used. TCRdb's copy holds only in-frame clones and misses some; the assay was immunoSEQ multiplex PCR. The sample lists approximately 290,000 clones, 80% seen once, with approximately 0.3% in the top ten. Material for sequencing was PBMCs. The receptors originated from a girl aged 2 to 10 in good health and CMV-seronegative.

Here the CDR3 DNA reads TGTGCCAGCAGTGAATTGGGCGGGGGGCAACAAGAGACCCAGTACTTC. Amino acid sequence: CASSELGGGQQETQYF. The chain has TRBV25-1 and TRBJ2-5, with TRBD2 matching over 8 bases. Germline V gives CDR1 MGHDK, CDR2 SYGVNS. The trim removed 1 base at V and 2 bases at J, leaving 6 bases unmatched. The CDR3 runs to 16 residues.

The chain is built from TRBV11-2 and TRBJ2-3; no clear D. The V end was cut by 6 bases, the J end by 5 bases, with 12 bases between. Germline V CDR1 and CDR2: SGHAT, FQNNGV. CDR3 size: 13 residues. CDR3 sequence reads: CASRPTLLDTQYF. The CDR3 nucleotides are TGTGCCAGCAGACCTACGCTCTTAGATACGCAGTATTTT.

V and J are TRBV30 and TRBJ2-1; TRBD2 agrees at 12 bases. The germline V gene has CDR1 GTSNPN and CDR2 SVGIG (reference sequence). The CDR3 totals 20 residues. V lost 3 bases, J lost 6 bases, and 21 bases stayed unmatched. CDR3: CAWRPAGTSGWRTWGNEQFF. Written as DNA, the CDR3 is TGTGCCTGGAGGCCTGCAGGGACTAGCGGGTGGCGGACTTGGGGCAATGAGCAGTTCTTC. Complete variable domain (other parts from reference TRBV30 and TRBJ2-1): SQTIHQWPATLVQPVGSPLSLECTVEGTSNPNLYWYRQAAGRGLQLLFYSVGIGQISSEVPQNLSASRPQDRQFILSSKKLLLSDSGFYLCAWRPAGTSGWRTWGNEQFFGPGTRLTVL.

This chain connects TRBV27 to TRBJ1-1, with D hard to call. V shed 0 bases and J shed 1 base, with 6 bases lying between them. Per germline, CDR1 MNHEY and CDR2 SMNVEV (reference sequence). There are 14 residues in the CDR3. CDR3 sequence reads: CASSLSDTNTEAFF. The CDR3 DNA is TGTGCCAGCAGTTTATCAGACACGAACACTGAAGCTTTCTTT.

This clone has only a few counts. This chain joins TRBV5-1 and TRBJ2-7; 8 positions agree with TRBD1. The germline CDR1 and CDR2 sequences are SGHRS and YFSETQ. The CDR3 is made up of 14 amino acids. V was pared by 3 bases and J by 2 bases, with 4 bases of the junction left unmatched. CDR3 coding DNA: TGCGCCAGCAGCTACGGACAGGGAGCCTACGAGCAGTACTTC. This encodes CASSYGQGAYEQYF.

This clone was counted between two and nine times. The gene calls are TRBV7-6 and TRBJ2-7, with D uncertain. The length of the CDR3 is 13 residues. V was cut by 2 bases and J by 5 bases, with 10 bases left in between. The germline CDR1 and CDR2 sequences are SGHVS and FNYEAQ. DNA of the CDR3: TGTGCCAGCAGCTTACGTCCGGTCCACGAGCAGTACTTC. Protein sequence: CASSLRPVHEQYF.

The rearrangement links TRBV7-8 to TRBJ2-7; perhaps TRBD1 as D (5 bases). Deletions cut 1 base from V and 3 bases from J, with 16 bases between. Germline assignment: CDR1 SGHVS and CDR2 FQNEAQ. The CDR3 is 16 residues long. The CDR3 loop is CASSLEMGQGVYEQYF. The CDR3 coding sequence is TGTGCCAGCAGCTTAGAGATGGGCCAGGGCGTCTACGAGCAGTACTTC.

In this sample, this clone turned up a few times. The chain links TRBV6-1 to TRBJ1-5; D is unclear. CDR3 length equals 17 residues. Trimming took off 3 bases at V and 2 bases at J, with 17 bases between the two ends. Germline-derived CDR1 and CDR2 are MNHNS and SASEGT. CDR3 sequence (DNA): TGTGCCAGCAGTGAGGCGAGGAGGTCGTTGGGCAATCAGCCCCAGCATTTT. This codes for CASSEARRSLGNQPQHF.

This chain uses TRBV10-3 with TRBJ1-6; D is undetermined. The V end was cut by 4 bases, the J end by 0 bases, with 13 bases between. This CDR3 region has 17 residues. Germline CDR1 is ENHRY and CDR2 is SYGVKD. The CDR3 DNA follows: TGTGCCATCAGTGCTTTAGAGTTCACCTCCTATAATTCACCCCTCCACTTT. This codes for CAISALEFTSYNSPLHF.

About this clone: At one of its ends the junction is not consistent with the germline gene, which may arise from a read error. The gene calls are TRBV7-9 and TRBJ2-7; TRBD2 might be the D (7 bases). The length of the CDR3 is 14 residues. The germline gives CDR1 SEHNR, CDR2 FQNEAQ (reference sequence). The CDR3 protein is CSSSLPGGRYEQYF. The CDR3 DNA reads TGTTCCAGCAGCTTACCGGGGGGCAGGTACGAGCAGTACTTC.

The chain joins TRBV5-1 to TRBJ1-2; maybe TRBD1 (6 bases). The CDR3 runs to 14 residues. The ends were cut back, 3 bases at V and 4 bases at J, with 13 bases in the middle. Germline CDR1 is SGHRS and CDR2 is YFSETQ. CDR3 protein: CASSWTEPLYGYTF. Here the CDR3 DNA reads TGCGCCAGCAGCTGGACAGAACCGCTCTATGGCTACACCTTC.

This clone was seen a single time. The chain combines TRBV6-6 with TRBJ2-7; 7 bases match TRBD2. CDR1 and CDR2 from the germline V gene are MNHNY and SVGAGI (reference sequence). V shed 7 bases and J 11 bases; nucleotides not matched to a gene: 8. The length of the CDR3 is 11 residues. The CDR3 protein is CASKSSGGKYF. CDR3 coding DNA: TGTGCCAGCAAGAGTTCGGGGGGAAAGTACTTC.

The chain recombines TRBV5-1 with TRBJ2-7; 11 bases are a match to TRBD2. This CDR3 comprises 17 residues. Germline CDR1 reads SGHRS; CDR2 reads YFSETQ. V gave up 0 bases and J gave up 3 bases; unmatched junction bases: 8. The CDR3 loop is CASSLALAGAGGYEQYF. The CDR3 nucleotides read TGCGCCAGCAGCTTGGCACTAGCGGGAGCTGGTGGCTACGAGCAGTACTTC.

This clone was detected once. Compared with germline, one end of the junction differs, possibly owing to a read error. The rearrangement joins TRBV7-9 to TRBJ2-7; maybe TRBD1 (6 bases). The CDR3 has 14 amino acids. Germline CDR1 reads SEHNR; CDR2 reads FQNEAQ (reference sequence). CDR3 in DNA: TGTGCCAGCAGCCTAGCAGGGGCTAACTACGAGCAGTACTTC. Protein product: CASSLAGANYEQYF.

V gene TRBV19 combines with J gene TRBJ1-5, with D possibly being TRBD1 (6 bases). Trimming shortened V by 9 bases and J by 7 bases, and 22 bases separated the two germline ends. Germline loops: CDR1 LNHDA, CDR2 SQIVND (reference sequence). This CDR3 contains 15 residues. CDR3 coding DNA: TGTGCCAGCAGGAAGGGGCCGCAAGGGACACAGCCCCAGCATTTT. This gives the protein CASRKGPQGTQPQHF.

This clone was counted only a few times. In DNA, the CDR3 is TGTGCCAGCAGTTTAAACAGGCCGAACACTGAAGCTTTCTTT. Its translation is CASSLNRPNTEAFF. The chain has TRBV27 and TRBJ1-1, with a weak D call TRBD1 (5 bases). Deletions cut 2 bases from V and 1 base from J, with 8 bases between. Germline-derived CDR1 and CDR2 are MNHEY and SMNVEV (reference sequence). The CDR3 extends over 14 amino acids.

The genes are TRBV28 and TRBJ1-2; D might be TRBD1 (5 bases). Trimming shortened V by 3 bases and J by 7 bases, and 12 bases separated the two germline ends. This CDR3 contains 13 residues. Germline CDR1 is MDHEN and CDR2 is SYDVKM. CDR3 DNA: TGTGCCAGCAGTTTGGAGGGGAATGGTGGCTACACCTTC. It yields the protein CASSLEGNGGYTF.

The count of this clone is one. This chain joins TRBV7-9 and TRBJ2-7; D perhaps matches TRBD2 (5 bases). The CDR3 is 15 amino acids. Germline V gene lookup returns CDR1 SEHNR and CDR2 FQNEAQ (reference sequence). Trimming cost V 4 bases and J 1 base, with 14 bases left between them. The CDR3 DNA reads TGTGCCAGCAGCTCCCCCACTAGTCCTTCCTACGAGCAGTACTTC. This codes for CASSSPTSPSYEQYF. Using reference TRBV7-9 and TRBJ2-7 for the parts outside the CDR3, the full variable domain is DTGVSQNPRHKITKRGQNVTFRCDPISEHNRLYWYRQTLGQGPEFLTYFQNEAQLEKSRLLSDRFSAERPKGSFSTLEIQRTEQGDSAMYLCASSSPTSPSYEQYFGPGTRLTVT.

The gene calls are TRBV27 and TRBJ2-3; D gene uncertain. Germline V gene data show CDR1 as MNHEY and CDR2 as SMNVEV (reference sequence). V gave up 3 bases and J gave up 1 base, with 11 bases separating them. CDR3 length equals 15 residues. CDR3 nucleotide sequence: TGTGCCAGCAGTTTGGTGCGCTGTTGCACAGATACGCAGTATTTT. Its translation: CASSLVRCCTDTQYF.

A remark on this clone: One end of the junction is discordant with germline, which a read error may explain. The chain uses TRBV19 and TRBJ1-2, with D perhaps matching TRBD1 (6 bases). The CDR3 extends over 13 amino acids. Germline V CDR1 and CDR2: LNHDA, SQIVND (reference sequence). The DNA for the CDR3 is TGTGCCAGTAGTACACAGGGAGACTACGGCTACACCTTC. Translated: CASSTQGDYGYTF.

This clone was counted only a few times. This chain links TRBV28 with TRBJ1-2; weak D call: TRBD1 (5 bases). The CDR3 is 15 residues long. Trimming removed 6 bases from V and 3 bases from J, with 17 bases in between. CDR1 and CDR2 (germline): MDHEN, SYDVKM. The CDR3 is CASRVKFRVDYGYTF. For the CDR3, the DNA is TGTGCCAGCAGGGTCAAATTCAGGGTCGACTATGGCTACACCTTC.

This clone was observed once. This sequence joins TRBV29-1 and TRBJ1-5, with D unclear. V gave up 1 base and J gave up 4 bases, with 8 bases separating them. The CDR3 covers 13 residues. The germline gives CDR1 SQVTM, CDR2 ANQGSEA. DNA of the CDR3: TGCAGCGTTGAAGGGGGAGTGAATCAGCCCCAGCATTTT. Its translation: CSVEGGVNQPQHF.

CDR3 DNA: TGTGCCAGCAGCGCAGGACAGTTCTACGAGCAGTACTTC. As protein: CASSAGQFYEQYF. The rearrangement links TRBV14 to TRBJ2-7, with D possibly matching TRBD1 (6 bases). Trimming pared 5 bases from V and 3 bases from J, leaving 11 bases between. This CDR3 has 13 residues. The germline V gene has CDR1 SGHDN and CDR2 FVKESK.

The gene calls are TRBV6-5 and TRBJ1-5; TRBD1 is a possible D gene (6 bases). The CDR3 is made up of 14 amino acids. Germline values: CDR1 MNHEY, CDR2 SVGAGI. V lost 6 bases and J 6 bases, leaving 15 bases between the germline ends. The CDR3 region has the DNA TGTGCCAGCAGGGAACAGGGTTTCGCTCAGCCCCAGCATTTT. It encodes CASREQGFAQPQHF.

The rearrangement uses TRBV7-3 and TRBJ2-5, with 8 bases lining up with TRBD1. V was clipped by 3 bases and J by 5 bases; unmatched bases: 5. Per germline, CDR1 SGHTA and CDR2 FQGTGA. CDR3 size: 14 residues. The chain's CDR3 is CASSFAGGAETQYF. The CDR3 nucleotides are TGTGCCAGCAGCTTTGCAGGGGGCGCGGAGACCCAGTACTTC.

The CDR3 region has the DNA TGCGCCAGCAGCTTAACGGGTGTCGCCCAAGAGACCCAGTACTTC. It is translated as CASSLTGVAQETQYF. The chain links TRBV5-1 to TRBJ2-5; D unclear. Germline CDR1 is SGHRS and CDR2 is YFSETQ. Between the trimmed V and J ends, which lost 2 bases and 1 base, there was a span of 12 bases. This CDR3 spans 15 amino acids.

For this clone: The junction and the germline gene differ at one end; a read error may be behind it. The chain couples TRBV7-9 to TRBJ2-7; 8 nucleotides agree with TRBD1. CDR1 is SEHNR and CDR2 is FQNEAQ in the germline V gene (reference sequence). The CDR3 has 19 residues. CDR3 protein: CSSSTRGPELALTTYEQYF. CDR3 nucleotides: TGTTCCAGCAGTACCAGGGGGCCCGAGCTAGCACTAACTACCTACGAGCAGTACTTC.

The V call is TRBV30, the J call TRBJ1-2, with a weak D call TRBD1 (6 bases). V was trimmed by 2 bases and J by 7 bases, leaving 14 bases between them. The CDR3 runs to 13 residues. CDR1 GTSNPN and CDR2 SVGIG come from the germline V gene (reference sequence). The CDR3 here is CAWSNAPGVGYTF. CDR3 DNA sequence: TGTGCCTGGAGTAATGCCCCAGGGGTTGGCTACACCTTC.

The V call is TRBV18, the J call TRBJ1-2; D gene unclear. From germline, CDR1 is KGHSH and CDR2 LQKENI. Trimming removed 3 bases from V and 6 bases from J, with 14 bases in between. CDR3 length: 14 amino acids. The CDR3: CASSPSGVSHGYTF. CDR3 bases: TGTGCCAGCTCACCTTCAGGCGTCTCGCATGGCTACACCTTC. Combining the CDR3 with reference TRBV18 and TRBJ1-2 gives the whole variable domain NAGVMQNPRHLVRRRGQEARLRCSPMKGHSHVYWYRQLPEEGLKFMVYLQKENIIDESGMPKERFSAEFPKEGPSILRIQQVVRGDSAAYFCASSPSGVSHGYTFGSGTRLTVV.

The chain employs TRBV30 and TRBJ2-2; a possible D gene is TRBD2 (6 bases). The germline V and J ends were trimmed by 4 bases and 4 bases, with 13 bases remaining between them. The CDR3 has 14 residues. CDR1 and CDR2 (germline): GTSNPN, SVGIG (reference sequence). CDR3 amino acids: CAWTEGFITGELFF. Written as DNA, the CDR3 is TGTGCCTGGACGGAGGGTTTTATCACCGGGGAGCTGTTTTTT. Using reference TRBV30 and TRBJ2-2 for the parts outside the CDR3, the full variable domain is SQTIHQWPATLVQPVGSPLSLECTVEGTSNPNLYWYRQAAGRGLQLLFYSVGIGQISSEVPQNLSASRPQDRQFILSSKKLLLSDSGFYLCAWTEGFITGELFFGEGSRLTVL.

This sequence joins TRBV7-8 and TRBJ2-5; TRBD2 agrees at 8 bases. Germline CDR1 is SGHVS and CDR2 is FQNEAQ. The CDR3 has 18 amino acids. V lost 4 bases, J lost 3 bases, and 16 bases stayed unmatched. CDR3 coding DNA: TGTGCCAGCAGCTCTAAGAGACTAGCGAGATACCTTAAAGAGACCCAGTACTTC. It translates to CASSSKRLARYLKETQYF. Full variable domain (outside the CDR3, taken from reference TRBV7-8 and TRBJ2-5): GAGVSQSPRYKVAKRGQDVALRCDPISGHVSLFWYQQALGQGPEFLTYFQNEAQLDKSGLPSDRFFAERPEGSVSTLKIQRTQQEDSAVYLCASSSKRLARYLKETQYFGPGTRLLVL.

This chain uses TRBV27 with TRBJ1-1; perhaps TRBD1 as D (6 bases). Trimming removed 6 bases at V and 8 bases at J, with 10 bases between. In germline, CDR1 is MNHEY, CDR2 SMNVEV (reference sequence). This CDR3 region has 11 residues. This CDR3 is CASRFQGEAFF. CDR3 sequence (DNA): TGTGCCAGCAGATTCCAGGGGGAAGCTTTCTTT.